There are a few counts of the clone carrying this T cell receptor (beta chain). The sample originates from a study of blood T cells in healthy people across ages. For the second PCR, which ran for roughly 7 to 11 cycles, a sample-barcoded 5' primer and a J-beta primer mix were used. TCRdb re-analysed the 5' RACE reads in MiXCR, keeping a single row per CDR3 protein. The table shows 1.4 million to 1.5 million distinct CDR3 sequences, with approximately 42% occurring only once. Trimming removed 4 bases from V and 3 bases from J; junction bases left unmatched: 15. CDR1 and CDR2 from the germline V gene are SGHRS and YFSETQ. This CDR3 comprises 18 residues. The total RNA that was extracted per sample amounted to at least 5.5 micrograms.

The sequence was obtained from a woman aged 18-35 years in good health. Sequencing was done on a sample of blood. V usage is TRBV5-1 and J usage is TRBJ2-4; 8 bases agree with TRBD2. In nucleotides, the CDR3 is TGCGCCAGCAGCCCCGTAGGAGCGGGGGACTTAGGCAAAAACATTCAGTACTTC. Translation: CASSPVGAGDLGKNIQYF.